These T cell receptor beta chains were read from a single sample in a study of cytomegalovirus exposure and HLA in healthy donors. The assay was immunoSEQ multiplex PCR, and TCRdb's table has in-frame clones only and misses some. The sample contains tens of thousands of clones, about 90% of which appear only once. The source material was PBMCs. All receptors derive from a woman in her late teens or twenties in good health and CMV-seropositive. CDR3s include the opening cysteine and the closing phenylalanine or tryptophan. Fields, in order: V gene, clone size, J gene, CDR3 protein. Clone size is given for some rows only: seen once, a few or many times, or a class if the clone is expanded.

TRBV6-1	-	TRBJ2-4	CASRTPGQNIQYF
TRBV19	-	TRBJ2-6	CASSRDTVSGANVLTF
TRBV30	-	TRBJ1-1	CAWSVQGENTEAFF
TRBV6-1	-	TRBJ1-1	CASSGPGTLNTEAFF
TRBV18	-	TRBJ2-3	CASSPKRDTQYF
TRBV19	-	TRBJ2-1	CASSPLTGDNEQFF
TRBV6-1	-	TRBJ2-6	CASSESTGSGANVLTF
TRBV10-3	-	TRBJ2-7	CAISGGGTSSYEQYF
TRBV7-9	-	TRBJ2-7	CASSLLGGPTPSYEQYF
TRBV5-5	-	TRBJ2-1	CASSHAANRENNEQFF
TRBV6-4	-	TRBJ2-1	CASSEGLAGDEQFF
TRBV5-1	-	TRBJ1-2	CASSVGQGAYDGYTF
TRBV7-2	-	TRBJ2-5	CASSPLGTGTGVQETQYF
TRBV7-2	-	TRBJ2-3	CASSLVTGGLFTDTQYF
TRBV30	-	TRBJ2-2	CAWTRTVNTGELFF
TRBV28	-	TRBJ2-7	CASSLRNSYYEQYF
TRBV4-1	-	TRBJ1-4	CASSQDGDRGNEKLFF
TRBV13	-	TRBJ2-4	CASSFRAGHRVPNIQYF
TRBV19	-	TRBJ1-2	CASSIVGTGYGYTF
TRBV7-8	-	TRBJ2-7	CASSLSGAYYEQYF
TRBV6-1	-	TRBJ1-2	CASSEVADRDIYGYTF
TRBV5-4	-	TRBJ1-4	CASSLDRIDEKLFF
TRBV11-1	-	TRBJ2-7	CASSLDRYEQYF
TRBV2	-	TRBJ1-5	CASRRLRQGNQPQHF
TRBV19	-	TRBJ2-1	CASRGGTDYSSSYNEQFF
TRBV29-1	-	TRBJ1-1	CSAEAGGVNTEAFF
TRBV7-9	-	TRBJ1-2	CASSPGRGGGYTF
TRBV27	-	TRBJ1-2	CASSSPMRGLRGYTF
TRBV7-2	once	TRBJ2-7	CASSLVSGQGSYEQYF
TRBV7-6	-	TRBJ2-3	CASSSMASELTDTQYF
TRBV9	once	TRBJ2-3	CASSVDGTTTDTQYF
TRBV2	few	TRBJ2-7	CASSEVGTPNSYEQYF
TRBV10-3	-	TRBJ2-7	CAASPGTSDEQYF
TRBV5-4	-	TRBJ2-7	CASSLSGTSYEQYF
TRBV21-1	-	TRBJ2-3	CASSKTTGGDCSSTDTQYF
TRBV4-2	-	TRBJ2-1	CASSQDGASGNEQFF
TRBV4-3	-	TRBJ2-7	CASSQERQSYEQYF
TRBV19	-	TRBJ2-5	CASGSGQVQETQYF
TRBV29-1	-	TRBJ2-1	CSVVSGGGNEQFF
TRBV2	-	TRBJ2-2	CASSPDRGLSGELFF
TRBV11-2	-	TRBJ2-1	CASSLIGAGTYNEQFF
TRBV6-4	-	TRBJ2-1	CASSLGLADYNEQFF
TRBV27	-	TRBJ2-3	CASTSYTDTQYF
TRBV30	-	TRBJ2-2	CAWSFQRDGELFF
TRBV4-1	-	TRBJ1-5	CASSRTGLQPQHF
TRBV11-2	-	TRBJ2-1	CASSSLLVDNEQFF
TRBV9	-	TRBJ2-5	CASSAGTSGMGETQYF
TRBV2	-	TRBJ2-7	CATQSGRGSYEQYF
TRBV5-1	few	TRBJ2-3	CASSLRGTPGAGADTQYF
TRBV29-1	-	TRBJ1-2	CSVGRTDRTRRGDGYTF
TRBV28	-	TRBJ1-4	CASSLWLGGQPTNEKLFF
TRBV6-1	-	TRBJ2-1	CASSVSSGTYNEQFF
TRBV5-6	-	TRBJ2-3	CASSLILSGDTDTQYF
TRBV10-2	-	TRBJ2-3	CASSRTGTGGKEDTQYF
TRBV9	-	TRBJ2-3	CASSPRPLVAGGPSTQYF
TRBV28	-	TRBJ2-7	CASGRRGGRSYEQYF
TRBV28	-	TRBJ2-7	CASRPTGAYEQYF
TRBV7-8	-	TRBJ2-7	CASSYEELSYEQYF
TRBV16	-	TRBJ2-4	CASSQSLEHIQYF